Sequencing of this TCR beta chain was carried out in a study of blood T cell repertoires in COVID-19. Looking at the study overall: Whether acute or convalescent, the COVID-19 samples came from the United States, Italy and Spain. The cDNA or gDNA used as material had been derived from T cells, B-cell-depleted T cells, or PBMCs.

This clone was found once. The repertoire was sequenced with immunoSEQ multiplex PCR; TCRdb's copy has only in-frame clones and lacks some. The sample has approximately 38,000 clones; roughly 87% are singletons. The CDR3 is 13 residues long. The V and J ends lost 5 bases and 4 bases respectively, with 11 bases between them. V is TRBV12-3 or TRBV12-4 and J is TRBJ1-2; no clear D. The clonotype comes from a human donor in a cohort sampled during active COVID-19. Sample: peripheral blood. The CDR3 sequence is CASSGRASYGYTF. CDR3 in DNA: TGTGCCAGCAGTGGGCGCGCCTCCTATGGCTACACCTTC.